Below are 30 T cell receptor beta chains sequenced from a single sample in a study of response to subunit inactivated influenza vaccine. A single record per CDR3 protein comes from TCRdb applying MiXCR to the RT-PCR reads. This sample yields 750,000 to 850,000 distinct CDR3 sequences, of which less than 20% are seen a single time; about a tenth belongs to the top ten. The material sequenced was PBMCs from blood, taken roughly 5 days after vaccination. The receptors here all came from a man over 45 who received an inactivated influenza vaccine.

This clonotype was observed a handful of times. CDR3: CASSFMANAYEQYF. DNA of the CDR3: TGTGCCAGCAGCTTCATGGCTAACGCCTACGAGCAGTACTTC. This rearrangement joins TRBV5-6 to TRBJ2-7, with D hard to call. The CDR3 has 14 amino acids. In germline, CDR1 is SGHDT, CDR2 YYEEEE. V was shortened by 2 bases and J by 2 bases, with 11 bases between the two germline ends.

This sequence joins TRBV12-3 or TRBV12-4 and TRBJ2-2, with 7 bases that match TRBD1. J gave up 0 bases and V 3 bases, and 4 bases lay outside the gene matches. The CDR3 spans 16 residues. In DNA, the CDR3 is TGTGCCAGCAGTTTTGAGACAGGGTCGAACACCGGGGAGCTGTTTTTT. Amino acid sequence: CASSFETGSNTGELFF.

This clonotype was found a few times. This chain links TRBV7-2 with TRBJ2-7; D unresolved. Looked up from germline, CDR1 is SGHTA and CDR2 is FQGNSA. This CDR3 has 13 amino acids. The germline V and J ends were trimmed by 1 base and 3 bases, with 7 bases remaining between them. The CDR3 loop is CASSLEKGYEQYF. Written as DNA, the CDR3 is TGTGCCAGCAGCTTAGAGAAGGGCTACGAGCAGTACTTC.

The chain has TRBV28 and TRBJ2-5; 9 bases line up with TRBD1. This CDR3 has 15 amino acids. In germline, CDR1 is MDHEN, CDR2 SYDVKM. The trim removed 3 bases at V and 4 bases at J, leaving 6 bases unmatched. CDR3 region: CASSLPDRGRETQYF. In DNA, the CDR3 is TGTGCCAGCAGTTTGCCGGACAGGGGTCGAGAGACCCAGTACTTC.

The chain couples TRBV6-2 or TRBV6-3 to TRBJ2-7, with D unresolved. The CDR3 consists of 14 residues. Germline loops: CDR1 MNHEY, CDR2 SVGEGT. V was shortened by 0 bases and J by 2 bases, with 8 bases between the two germline ends. The CDR3 DNA follows: TGTGCCAGCAGTTACTCAGGTAACCCCTACGAGCAGTACTTC. Translation gives CASSYSGNPYEQYF.

At least ten counts were recorded for this clonotype. The gene calls are TRBV12-3 or TRBV12-4 and TRBJ2-5, with TRBD2 matching 10 bases. CDR3 length equals 14 residues. Losses at the gene ends were 8 bases for V and 5 bases for J; bases not matched to a gene: 8. The CDR3 loop reads CASSKAGGEETQYF. The CDR3 DNA reads TGTGCCAGCTCTAAAGCGGGAGGGGAGGAGACCCAGTACTTC.

The CDR3: CASSYGQGLYEQYF. The CDR3 bases are TGTGCCAGCAGTTACGGGCAGGGCCTCTACGAGCAGTACTTC. J is TRBJ2-7 and V is TRBV6-6, with TRBD1 as a possible D gene (5 bases). Between the trimmed V and J ends, which lost 2 bases and 3 bases, there was a span of 11 bases. CDR3 size: 14 residues. Germline lookup yields CDR1 MNHNY and CDR2 SVGAGI (reference sequence).

The chain couples TRBV5-1 to TRBJ2-7; tentative D call: TRBD2 (5 bases). This CDR3 contains 15 residues. The ends were cut back, 0 bases at V and 3 bases at J, with 13 bases in the middle. Germline V gene sequence: CDR1 SGHRS, CDR2 YFSETQ. CDR3 DNA: TGCGCCAGCAGCTTGGGTGGGAGCCAGATCTACGAGCAGTACTTC. Protein sequence: CASSLGGSQIYEQYF.

The V gene is TRBV7-2, the J gene TRBJ2-3; D may be TRBD2 (5 bases). The CDR3 totals 17 residues. CDR1 is SGHTA, CDR2 FQGNSA, per germline. The germline V and J ends were trimmed by 5 bases and 1 base, with 19 bases remaining between them. CDR3 loop: CASSTNQLEWGTDTQYF. CDR3 in DNA: TGTGCCAGCAGCACCAATCAACTAGAATGGGGCACAGATACGCAGTATTTT.

The table lists this clonotype with a few counts. The chain carries TRBV29-1 and TRBJ2-4, with D perhaps TRBD1 or TRBD2 (5 bases each). Trimming removed 7 bases at V and 0 bases at J, with 16 bases between. Germline CDR1 SQVTM, CDR2 ANQGSEA. The CDR3 runs 15 residues. The CDR3 reads CSARGATRAKNIQYF. DNA of the CDR3: TGCAGCGCGAGAGGGGCCACTCGAGCCAAAAACATTCAGTACTTC.

CDR3 nucleotides: TGTGCCAGCAGTCCGTATACAGGGGACTACGAGCAGTACTTC. It encodes CASSPYTGDYEQYF. The V gene is TRBV27, the J gene TRBJ2-7; 7 bases agree with TRBD1. This CDR3 contains 14 residues. J was trimmed by 3 bases and V by 5 bases; bases with no gene match: 7. CDR1 is MNHEY and CDR2 is SMNVEV in the germline V gene (reference sequence).

This clonotype was seen a few times. This chain joins TRBV24-1 and TRBJ2-3; D unclear. CDR1 and CDR2 (germline): KGHDR, SFDVKD. The V gene lost 3 bases and the J gene lost 0 bases, with 12 bases spanning the gap. The CDR3 has 16 residues. CDR3 nucleotide sequence: TGTGCCACCAGTGATGAACGGACGGCTAGCACAGATACGCAGTATTTT. It yields the protein CATSDERTASTDTQYF.

This clonotype has more than one count but fewer than ten. This chain connects TRBV5-1 to TRBJ2-7; D ambiguous. With 1 base removed from V and 2 bases from J, the gap between germline ends came to 7 bases. This CDR3 is built from 13 residues. Germline V gene data show CDR1 as SGHRS and CDR2 as YFSETQ. The CDR3 is CASSLYEAYEQYF. The DNA for the CDR3 is TGCGCCAGCAGCTTGTACGAGGCCTACGAGCAGTACTTC.

This clonotype was seen only a few times. The rearrangement links TRBV7-2 to TRBJ2-7; D unresolved. The germline V and J ends were trimmed by 2 bases and 3 bases, with 8 bases remaining between them. CDR3 length: 13 amino acids. In germline, CDR1 is SGHTA, CDR2 FQGNSA. CDR3 residues: CASSLPVLYEQYF. The CDR3, as DNA: TGTGCCAGCAGCTTACCGGTCCTCTACGAGCAGTACTTC.

This clonotype was detected a few times. The chain links TRBV10-3 to TRBJ2-7; TRBD2 is a possible D gene (5 bases). The CDR3 is 11 residues long. Trimming cost V 10 bases and J 6 bases, with 13 bases left between them. Germline values: CDR1 ENHRY, CDR2 SYGVKD. The CDR3 DNA sequence: TGTGCCACAGCGGAGCTTTTCGAGCAGTACTTC. Its protein product is CATAELFEQYF.

Many counts were recorded for this clonotype. The J gene is TRBJ1-4, the V gene TRBV20-1; 7 bases agree with TRBD1. This CDR3 spans 14 amino acids. Per the germline V gene, CDR1 is DFQATT and CDR2 is SNEGSKA (reference sequence). J was trimmed by 8 bases and V by 6 bases; bases with no gene match: 12. Here the CDR3 reads CSATTGVLGEKLFF. DNA of the CDR3: TGCAGTGCCACCACAGGGGTGTTAGGGGAAAAACTGTTTTTT.

V usage is TRBV20-1 and J usage is TRBJ1-2; 7 bases are shared with TRBD1. This CDR3 is 13 amino acids long. From germline, CDR1 is DFQATT and CDR2 SNEGSKA (reference sequence). V shed 1 base and J 8 bases; nucleotides not matched to a gene: 7. CDR3 region: CSARADRVYGYTF. The DNA of the CDR3 is TGCAGTGCTAGAGCAGACAGGGTATACGGCTACACCTTC.

This clonotype showed up just a few times. Sequence at one end of the junction differs from germline and may be a read error. J is TRBJ2-7 and V is TRBV28; 8 bases align to TRBD2. Germline CDR1 is MDHEN and CDR2 is SYDVKM. The CDR3 length is 15 residues. DNA for the CDR3: TGTGCCAGCAGTTTATATATGGGACTAGGAGTTGGAAGGGACTTC. As protein: CASSLYMGLGVGRDF.

This clonotype was seen many times. The chain links TRBV6-1 to TRBJ2-1; 13 positions match TRBD2. Germline V gene sequence: CDR1 MNHNS, CDR2 SASEGT. This CDR3 has 15 amino acids. Losses at the gene ends were 6 bases for V and 6 bases for J; bases not matched to a gene: 5. As DNA, the CDR3 is TGTGCCAGCAGGTCACTAGCGGGAGGGCTCAATGAGCAGTTCTTC. This sequence encodes CASRSLAGGLNEQFF.

This clonotype was picked up a small number of times. The chain links TRBV6-5 to TRBJ2-7, with unresolved D. There are 15 residues in the CDR3. Germline CDR1 is MNHEY and CDR2 is SVGAGI. Trimming removed 5 bases at V and 3 bases at J, with 17 bases between. The DNA of the CDR3 is TGTGCCAGCAGTCCTAGATTAACAGTGGACTACGAGCAGTACTTC. It codes for CASSPRLTVDYEQYF.

The gene calls are TRBV29-1 and TRBJ1-1; 7 bases match TRBD1. V lost 5 bases, J lost 11 bases, and 5 bases stayed unmatched. This CDR3 comprises 10 residues. The V gene's germline CDR1 is SQVTM and CDR2 ANQGSEA. CDR3 region: CSVSGTEAFF. For the CDR3, the DNA is TGCAGCGTTTCCGGGACAGAGGCTTTCTTT. The variable domain in full, completed from reference TRBV29-1 and TRBJ1-1, reads SAVISQKPSRDICQRGTSLTIQCQVDSQVTMMFWYRQQPGQSLTLIATANQGSEATYESGFVIDKFPISRPNLTFSTLTVSNMSPEDSSIYLCSVSGTEAFFGQGTRLTVV.

This clonotype was counted many times. V is TRBV20-1 and J is TRBJ1-5; D may be TRBD1 (5 bases). V lost 3 bases and J lost 0, with 9 bases in between. Germline CDR1 is DFQATT and CDR2 is SNEGSKA (reference sequence). The CDR3 is made up of 14 amino acids. Here the CDR3 DNA reads TGCAGTGCTAGGGGGGGGAATAGCAATCAGCCCCAGCATTTT. It translates to CSARGGNSNQPQHF.

This chain links TRBV11-1 with TRBJ2-1, with a weak D call TRBD1 (7 bases). This CDR3 has 15 residues. V gave up 2 bases and J gave up 5 bases, with 13 bases separating them. Looked up from germline, CDR1 is SGHAT and CDR2 is FQDESV (reference sequence). CDR3 residues: CASSLSQGGNNEQFF. The CDR3 nucleotides are TGTGCCAGCAGCTTAAGCCAGGGGGGAAACAATGAGCAGTTCTTC.

This clonotype was counted at least ten times. The chain links TRBV6-5 to TRBJ2-1; D gene ambiguous. V was trimmed by 10 bases and J by 7 bases, leaving 20 bases between them. CDR3 size: 14 residues. Germline CDR1 MNHEY, CDR2 SVGAGI. The CDR3: CATGRAAGWNEQFF. CDR3 coding DNA: TGTGCCACCGGTAGGGCCGCCGGGTGGAATGAGCAGTTCTTC.

This clonotype occurred a few times. The chain joins TRBV6-5 to TRBJ2-1, with TRBD2 matching 7 bases. The CDR3 extends over 14 amino acids. The ends lost 2 bases at V and 7 bases at J; junction bases unmatched: 5. Germline-derived CDR1 and CDR2 are MNHEY and SVGAGI. CDR3 loop: CASSYRDYDNEQFF. The CDR3 DNA sequence: TGTGCCAGCAGTTACCGGGACTATGATAATGAGCAGTTCTTC.

J is TRBJ2-1 and V is TRBV10-3; a weak D match, TRBD1 (6 bases). The CDR3 consists of 16 residues. Germline V CDR1 and CDR2: ENHRY, SYGVKD. V was cut by 5 bases and J by 7 bases, with 21 bases left in between. The CDR3 bases are TGTGCCATCAGTCCGACTCCTAAATCAGGGACAAATGAGCAGTTCTTC. It is translated as CAISPTPKSGTNEQFF.

V is TRBV5-1 and J is TRBJ2-5; 8 bases agree with TRBD2. The J segment lost 3 bases and the V segment lost 4 bases, leaving 11 bases of the junction unmatched. CDR1 is SGHRS and CDR2 is YFSETQ in the germline V gene. This CDR3 contains 16 residues. The CDR3 DNA reads TGCGCCAGCAGCCCGCAAGGCGGGAGGCAAAAAGAGACCCAGTACTTC. It specifies CASSPQGGRQKETQYF. Full variable domain (rest looked up from reference TRBV5-1 and TRBJ2-5): KAGVTQTPRYLIKTRGQQVTLSCSPISGHRSVSWYQQTPGQGLQFLFEYFSETQRNKGNFPGRFSGRQFSNSRSEMNVSTLELGDSALYLCASSPQGGRQKETQYFGPGTRLLVL.

V and J are TRBV7-9 and TRBJ1-1; the D is unclear. The V end was cut by 0 bases, the J end by 3 bases, with 5 bases between. The CDR3 spans 13 residues. Germline loops: CDR1 SEHNR, CDR2 FQNEAQ (reference sequence). The CDR3: CASSLALDTEAFF. The CDR3 bases are TGTGCCAGCAGCTTAGCACTGGACACTGAAGCTTTCTTT. The variable domain in full, with the rest retrieved from reference TRBV7-9 and TRBJ1-1, is DTGVSQNPRHKITKRGQNVTFRCDPISEHNRLYWYRQTLGQGPEFLTYFQNEAQLEKSRLLSDRFSAERPKGSFSTLEIQRTEQGDSAMYLCASSLALDTEAFFGQGTRLTVV.

There are a few counts of this clonotype. V is TRBV20-1 and J is TRBJ2-7; D might be TRBD1 (7 bases). Per the germline V gene, CDR1 is DFQATT and CDR2 is SNEGSKA (reference sequence). This CDR3 spans 13 amino acids. Trimming stripped 7 bases from V and 0 bases from J, with 13 bases between. CDR3 nucleotide sequence: TGCAGTGTCCCGCAGGGGGGCTCCTACGAGCAGTACTTC. The encoded protein is CSVPQGGSYEQYF.

This clonotype appeared a few times. The chain is built from TRBV12-3 or TRBV12-4 and TRBJ1-6; the match to TRBD1 covers 10 bases. V was pared by 5 bases and J by 10 bases, with 2 bases of the junction left unmatched. The CDR3 length is 13 residues. CDR3 in DNA: TGTGCCAGCAGTCGACAGGGGGCCTCACCCCTCCACTTT. Amino acids: CASSRQGASPLHF.